This TCR beta chain was identified in a study of blood T cell repertoires in COVID-19. V shed 0 bases and J shed 0 bases, with 7 bases lying between them. This CDR3 region has 14 residues. Germline values: CDR1 SGHRS, CDR2 YFSETQ. Libraries were prepared by immunoSEQ multiplex PCR; TCRdb keeps only in-frame clonotypes and omits some of them. The sample carries around 260,000 clones, around 84% recorded once. The sample was PBMCs or T cells enriched from blood (not recorded which). The receptor was derived from a young man with acute COVID-19. V gene TRBV5-1 combines with J gene TRBJ2-7; D is undetermined. CDR3 amino acids: CASSLGQSSYEQYV. The CDR3 nucleotides read TGCGCCAGCAGCTTGGGGCAAAGCTCCTACGAGCAGTACGTC.